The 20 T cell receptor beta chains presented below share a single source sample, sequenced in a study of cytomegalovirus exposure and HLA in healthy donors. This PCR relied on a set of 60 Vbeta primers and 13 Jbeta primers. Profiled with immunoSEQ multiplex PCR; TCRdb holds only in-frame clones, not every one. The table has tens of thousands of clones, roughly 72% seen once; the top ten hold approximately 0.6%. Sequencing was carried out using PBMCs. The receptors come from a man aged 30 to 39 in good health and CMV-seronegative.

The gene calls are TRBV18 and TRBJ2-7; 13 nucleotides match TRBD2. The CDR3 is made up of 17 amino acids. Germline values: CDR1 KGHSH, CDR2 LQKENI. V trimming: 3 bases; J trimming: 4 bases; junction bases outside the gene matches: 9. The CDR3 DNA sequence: TGTGCCAGCTCACCTACCCGACTAGCGGGAGGCGGGTACGAGCAGTACGTC. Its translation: CASSPTRLAGGGYEQYV.

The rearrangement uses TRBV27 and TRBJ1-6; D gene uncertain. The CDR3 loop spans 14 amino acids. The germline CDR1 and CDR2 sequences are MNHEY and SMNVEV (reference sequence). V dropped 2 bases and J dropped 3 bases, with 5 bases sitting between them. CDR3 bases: TGTGCCAGCAGTTTAGGACTCTATAATTCACCCCTCCACTTT. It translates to CASSLGLYNSPLHF.

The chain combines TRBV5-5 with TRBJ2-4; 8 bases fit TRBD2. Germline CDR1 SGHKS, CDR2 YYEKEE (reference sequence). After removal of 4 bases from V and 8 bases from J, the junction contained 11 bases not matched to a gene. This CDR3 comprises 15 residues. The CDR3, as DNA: TGTGCCAGCAGCCCCCCCGGCGGGGGGACGCACATTCAGTACTTC. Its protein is CASSPPGGGTHIQYF.

The CDR3 DNA follows: TGTGCCAGCAGCTTAGTTATCGGCAGGGGGCGGCGGCAGCCCCAGCATTTT. This gives the protein CASSLVIGRGRRQPQHF. The chain couples TRBV7-2 to TRBJ1-5; 8 bases match TRBD1. CDR3 length equals 17 residues. The V and J ends lost 1 base and 7 bases, in that order; junction bases with no gene match: 12. Looked up from germline, CDR1 is SGHTA and CDR2 is FQGNSA.

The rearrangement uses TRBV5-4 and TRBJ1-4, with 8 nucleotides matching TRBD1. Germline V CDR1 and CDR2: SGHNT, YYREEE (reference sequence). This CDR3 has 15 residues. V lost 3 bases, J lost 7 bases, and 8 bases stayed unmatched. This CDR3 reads CASSSRTGLAEKLFF. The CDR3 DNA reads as TGTGCCAGCAGCTCACGGACAGGGTTGGCTGAAAAACTGTTTTTT.

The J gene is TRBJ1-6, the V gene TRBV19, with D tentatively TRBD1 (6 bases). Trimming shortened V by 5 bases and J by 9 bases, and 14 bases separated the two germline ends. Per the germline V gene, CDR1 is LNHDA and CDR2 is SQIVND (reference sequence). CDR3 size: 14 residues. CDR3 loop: CASSVGRGSSPLHF. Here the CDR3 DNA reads TGTGCCAGTAGTGTGGGCAGGGGTTCTTCACCCCTCCACTTT.

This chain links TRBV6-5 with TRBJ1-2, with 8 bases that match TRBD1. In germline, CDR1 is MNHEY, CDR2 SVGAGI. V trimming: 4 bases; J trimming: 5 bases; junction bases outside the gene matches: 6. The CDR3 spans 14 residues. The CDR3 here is CASSLTGGGYGYTF. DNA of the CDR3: TGTGCCAGCAGTTTAACAGGGGGAGGGTATGGCTACACCTTC.

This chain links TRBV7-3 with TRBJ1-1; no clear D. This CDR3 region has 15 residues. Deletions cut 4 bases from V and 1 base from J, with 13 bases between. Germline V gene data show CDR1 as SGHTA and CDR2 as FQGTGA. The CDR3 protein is CASSSYAGANTEAFF. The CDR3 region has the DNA TGTGCCAGCAGCTCCTACGCTGGTGCGAACACTGAAGCTTTCTTT.

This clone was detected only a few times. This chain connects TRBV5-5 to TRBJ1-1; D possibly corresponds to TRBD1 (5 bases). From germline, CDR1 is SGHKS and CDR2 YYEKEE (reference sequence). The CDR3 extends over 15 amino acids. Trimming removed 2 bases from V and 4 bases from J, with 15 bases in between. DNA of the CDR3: TGTGCCAGCAGCTTACCCTTTGGGGGGAGCACTGAAGCTTTCTTT. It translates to CASSLPFGGSTEAFF. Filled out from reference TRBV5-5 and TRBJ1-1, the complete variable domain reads DAGVTQSPTHLIKTRGQQVTLRCSPISGHKSVSWYQQVLGQGPQFIFQYYEKEERGRGNFPDRFSARQFPNYSSELNVNALLLGDSALYLCASSLPFGGSTEAFFGQGTRLTVV.

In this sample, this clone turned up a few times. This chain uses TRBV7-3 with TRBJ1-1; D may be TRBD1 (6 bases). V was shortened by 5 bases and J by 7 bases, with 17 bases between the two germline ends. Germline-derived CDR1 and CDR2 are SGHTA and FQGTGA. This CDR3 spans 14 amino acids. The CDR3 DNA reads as TGTGCCAGCAGCCAACAAACAGGGTCGGGTGAAGCTTTCTTT. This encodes CASSQQTGSGEAFF.

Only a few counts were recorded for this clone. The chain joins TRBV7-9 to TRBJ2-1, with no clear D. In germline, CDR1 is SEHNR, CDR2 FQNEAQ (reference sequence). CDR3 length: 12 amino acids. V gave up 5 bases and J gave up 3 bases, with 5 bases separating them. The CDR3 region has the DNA TGTGCCAGCAGCCCCCTCTACAATGAGCAGTTCTTC. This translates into CASSPLYNEQFF.

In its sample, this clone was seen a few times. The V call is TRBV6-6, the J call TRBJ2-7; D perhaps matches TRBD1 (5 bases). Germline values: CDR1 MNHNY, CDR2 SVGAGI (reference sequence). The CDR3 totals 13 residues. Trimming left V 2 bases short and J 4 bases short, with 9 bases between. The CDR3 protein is CASSYATEYEQYV. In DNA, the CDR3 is TGTGCCAGCAGTTACGCGACAGAGTACGAGCAGTACGTC.

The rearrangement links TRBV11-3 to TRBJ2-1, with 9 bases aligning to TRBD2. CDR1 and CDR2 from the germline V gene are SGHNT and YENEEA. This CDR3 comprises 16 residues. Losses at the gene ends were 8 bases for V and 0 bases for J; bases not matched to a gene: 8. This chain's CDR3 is CASLSAGGSSYNEQFF. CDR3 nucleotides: TGTGCCAGCTTATCGGCGGGAGGGAGCTCCTACAATGAGCAGTTCTTC.

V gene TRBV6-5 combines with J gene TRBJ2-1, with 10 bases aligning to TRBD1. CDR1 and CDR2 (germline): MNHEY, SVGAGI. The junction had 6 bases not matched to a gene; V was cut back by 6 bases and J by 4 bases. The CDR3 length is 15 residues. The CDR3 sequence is CASRPGTGDYNEQFF. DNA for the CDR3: TGTGCCAGCAGGCCCGGGACAGGGGATTACAATGAGCAGTTCTTC.

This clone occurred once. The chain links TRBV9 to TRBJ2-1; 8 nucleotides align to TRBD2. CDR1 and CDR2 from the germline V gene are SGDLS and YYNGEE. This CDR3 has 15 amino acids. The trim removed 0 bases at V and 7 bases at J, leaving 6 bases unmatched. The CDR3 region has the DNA TGTGCCAGCAGCGTAGCGGGGGGGACGAGTAATGAGCAGTTCTTC. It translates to CASSVAGGTSNEQFF. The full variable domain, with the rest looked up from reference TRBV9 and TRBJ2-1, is DSGVTQTPKHLITATGQRVTLRCSPRSGDLSVYWYQQSLDQGLQFLIQYYNGEERAKGNILERFSAQQFPDLHSELNLSSLELGDSALYFCASSVAGGTSNEQFFGPGTRLTVL.

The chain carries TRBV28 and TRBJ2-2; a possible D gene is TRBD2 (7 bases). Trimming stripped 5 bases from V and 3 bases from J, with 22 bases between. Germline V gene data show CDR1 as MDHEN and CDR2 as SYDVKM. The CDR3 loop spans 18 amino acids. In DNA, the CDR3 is TGTGCCAGCAGTATACAGGGACTGGCTAGCGGCTACACCGGGGAGCTGTTTTTT. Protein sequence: CASSIQGLASGYTGELFF.

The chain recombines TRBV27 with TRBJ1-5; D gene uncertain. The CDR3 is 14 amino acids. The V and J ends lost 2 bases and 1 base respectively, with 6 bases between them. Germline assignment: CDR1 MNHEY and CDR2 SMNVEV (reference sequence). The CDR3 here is CASSLRASNQPQHF. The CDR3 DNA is TGTGCCAGCAGTTTACGAGCGAGCAATCAGCCCCAGCATTTT.

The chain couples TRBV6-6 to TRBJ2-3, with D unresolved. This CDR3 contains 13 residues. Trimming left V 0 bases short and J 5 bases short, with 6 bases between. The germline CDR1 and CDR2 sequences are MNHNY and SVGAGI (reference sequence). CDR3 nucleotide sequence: TGTGCCAGCAGTTACTCTCCCATAGATACGCAGTATTTT. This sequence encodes CASSYSPIDTQYF.

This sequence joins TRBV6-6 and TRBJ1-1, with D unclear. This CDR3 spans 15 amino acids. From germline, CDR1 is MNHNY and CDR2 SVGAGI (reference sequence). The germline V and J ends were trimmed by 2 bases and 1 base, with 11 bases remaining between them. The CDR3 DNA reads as TGTGCCAGCAGTTACCCCCTGGGGAGGAACACTGAAGCTTTCTTT. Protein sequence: CASSYPLGRNTEAFF.

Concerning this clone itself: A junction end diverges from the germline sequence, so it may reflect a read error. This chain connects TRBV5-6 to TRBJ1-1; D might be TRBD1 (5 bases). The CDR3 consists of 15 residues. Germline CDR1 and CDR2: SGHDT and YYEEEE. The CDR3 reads CAGSLGLFMNTEAFF. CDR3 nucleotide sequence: TGTGCCGGCAGCTTGGGACTTTTCATGAACACTGAAGCTTTCTTT.